This T cell receptor beta chain was documented in a study of tumor-infiltrating lymphocytes in oesophageal squamous cell carcinoma. The CDR3 extends over 8 residues, inclusive of both ends. The V gene's germline CDR1 is SGHRS and CDR2 YFSETQ. A word on this clonotype: The CDR3 end shows no conserved phenylalanine or tryptophan, and so a read error is likely. It is unclear where the CDR3 begins or ends on the DNA, so no DNA is shown, and the CDR3 is as TCRdb lists it.

MiXCR, run by TCRdb on the PCR reads, gives a single entry per CDR3 protein. The table lists approximately 18,000 distinct CDR3 sequences, less than 55% of them singletons, with roughly a third in the top ten. This receptor was identified in a female donor with esophageal squamous cell carcinoma. The specimen was normal esophageal tissue next to the tumor. This chain joins TRBV5-1 and TRBJ2-4; TRBD1 is taken as the D call from the table, unchecked against the DNA. The CDR3 here is CASSWNTG.